This record looks at one TCR beta chain sequence and its context. The entry originates in a study of cytotoxic CD8 clonotypes in ibrutinib-treated CLL. The germline gives CDR1 KGHSH, CDR2 LQKENI. The V end was cut by 2 bases, the J end by 2 bases, with 12 bases between. The CDR3 sequence is 15 residues long. The repertoire was sequenced with immunoSEQ multiplex PCR; TCRdb's copy has only in-frame clones and lacks some. The data hold hundreds of thousands of clones, with just under 80% observed a single time. Sequencing was performed on PBMCs, taken before ibrutinib treatment. The rearrangement joins TRBV18 to TRBJ1-2; D is possibly TRBD1 (5 bases). This TCR was sampled from a human donor with chronic lymphocytic leukemia. CDR3 sequence (DNA): TGTGCCAGCTCACCAAGTCCGGGGCGAAACTATGGCTACACCTTC. This gives the protein CASSPSPGRNYGYTF.